Below, 24 T cell receptor beta chains from the same sample are listed, as sequenced in a study of cytomegalovirus exposure and HLA in healthy donors. PCR amplification relied on 60 Vbeta primers (plus 13 Jbeta primers). Profiled with immunoSEQ multiplex PCR; TCRdb holds only in-frame clones, not every one. The sample carries approximately 110,000 clones, around 76% recorded once. The sample taken for sequencing was PBMCs. All receptors derive from a woman aged 55-69 years in good health and CMV-seropositive.

The V call is TRBV9, the J call TRBJ1-4, with 10 bases fitting TRBD1. Germline loops: CDR1 SGDLS, CDR2 YYNGEE. This CDR3 has 16 amino acids. Trimming at V came to 2 bases and at J to 7 bases, leaving 8 bases not matched to a gene. CDR3 sequence: CASSVGGGDRGEKLFF. The CDR3 nucleotides are TGTGCCAGCAGCGTCGGCGGTGGGGACAGGGGTGAAAAACTGTTTTTT.

This chain uses TRBV5-1 with TRBJ1-1, with D hard to call. V lost 0 bases and J lost 0, with 6 bases in between. The germline V gene encodes CDR1 SGHRS and CDR2 YFSETQ. This CDR3 region has 14 residues. CDR3 protein: CASSLAQMNTEAFF. CDR3 bases: TGCGCCAGCAGCTTGGCCCAGATGAACACTGAAGCTTTCTTT.

V is TRBV30 and J is TRBJ1-2; D is ambiguous. The CDR3 has 16 amino acids. Germline V gene data show CDR1 as GTSNPN and CDR2 as SVGIG (reference sequence). Trimming stripped 4 bases from V and 4 bases from J, with 22 bases between. The CDR3 here is CAWKNWSGSWIYGYTF. In DNA form, the CDR3 reads TGTGCCTGGAAAAACTGGTCGGGGAGTTGGATCTATGGCTACACCTTC.

This sequence joins TRBV7-2 and TRBJ1-2; D possibly corresponds to TRBD1 (6 bases). The V end lost 1 base, the J end lost 2 bases, and 11 bases lay between the germline ends. Germline V gene sequence: CDR1 SGHTA, CDR2 FQGNSA. This CDR3 has 15 residues. The CDR3 reads CASSLVNQGNYGYTF. The CDR3 coding sequence is TGTGCCAGCAGCTTAGTAAACCAGGGGAACTATGGCTACACCTTC.

The chain joins TRBV7-2 to TRBJ2-7, with D unclear. This CDR3 is 12 amino acids long. Trimming took 5 bases from V and 6 from J, leaving 11 bases between them. Germline V gene data show CDR1 as SGHTA and CDR2 as FQGNSA. The chain's CDR3 is CASSHYLGEQYF. CDR3 in DNA: TGTGCCAGCAGCCACTACCTTGGCGAGCAGTACTTC.

This chain links TRBV11-2 with TRBJ2-7; perhaps TRBD2 as D (5 bases). Trimming removed 5 bases at V and 1 base at J, with 9 bases between. Germline CDR1 and CDR2: SGHAT and FQNNGV. This CDR3 region has 13 residues. CDR3 DNA sequence: TGTGCCAGCAGCCATAGGACTTCCTACGAGCAGTACTTC. Protein: CASSHRTSYEQYF.

This clone turned up a few times. The chain combines TRBV7-9 with TRBJ1-1; D remains ambiguous. V lost 7 bases and J lost 1, with 10 bases in between. Germline V lookup: CDR1 SEHNR, CDR2 FQNEAQ (reference sequence). The CDR3 contains 13 residues. CDR3 protein: CASTTTGNTEAFF. The CDR3 DNA sequence: TGTGCCAGCACAACAACGGGGAACACTGAAGCTTTCTTT.

This rearrangement joins TRBV27 to TRBJ1-6; TRBD1 matches at 8 bases. The J segment lost 10 bases and the V segment lost 0 bases, leaving 8 bases of the junction unmatched. CDR3 length equals 16 residues. Germline values: CDR1 MNHEY, CDR2 SMNVEV (reference sequence). CDR3 bases: TGTGCCAGCAGTTTATCGCTCCGGACAGGGATGTCACCCCTCCACTTT. This encodes CASSLSLRTGMSPLHF.

The chain links TRBV5-8 to TRBJ1-5; D remains unclear. V was cut by 0 bases and J by 0 bases, with 7 bases left in between. The CDR3 extends over 15 amino acids. Germline V gene data show CDR1 as SGHTS and CDR2 as YDEGEE. The CDR3, as DNA: TGTGCCAGCAGCTTGGGGCAAATTAGCAATCAGCCCCAGCATTTT. Its protein product is CASSLGQISNQPQHF.

The chain combines TRBV5-1 with TRBJ2-2; 7 bases fit TRBD1. Germline assignment: CDR1 SGHRS and CDR2 YFSETQ. The junction had 2 bases not matched to a gene; V was cut back by 0 bases and J by 0 bases. The CDR3 consists of 16 residues. CDR3 DNA sequence: TGCGCCAGCAGCTTGGCAGGGGGATCGAACACCGGGGAGCTGTTTTTT. Amino acid sequence: CASSLAGGSNTGELFF.

This clone has just a few counts. This chain joins TRBV19 and TRBJ2-5, with 10 bases fitting TRBD2. Trimming took 5 bases from V and 1 from J; bases not matched to a gene: 7. The CDR3 has 16 amino acids. Per germline, CDR1 LNHDA and CDR2 SQIVND (reference sequence). CDR3 residues: CASSPRTSGFQETQYF. CDR3 coding DNA: TGTGCCAGTAGTCCCAGGACTAGCGGATTCCAAGAGACCCAGTACTTC.

This chain uses TRBV7-3 with TRBJ1-3; TRBD1 matches 8 bases. Trimming removed 2 bases from V and 4 bases from J; junction bases left unmatched: 10. CDR1 is SGHTA, CDR2 FQGTGA, per germline. The CDR3 runs 17 residues. The CDR3 nucleotides read TGTGCCAGCAGCTTAGGACCCGCAGGGGGCTCGGGAAACACCATATATTTT. Translated: CASSLGPAGGSGNTIYF.

The chain is built from TRBV5-1 and TRBJ2-7; possibly TRBD1 for D (6 bases). The CDR3 has 12 amino acids. The germline V gene has CDR1 SGHRS and CDR2 YFSETQ. Trimming left V 5 bases short and J 3 bases short, with 9 bases between. CDR3 bases: TGCGCCAGCAGTCGAGGGGGCTACGAGCAGTACTTC. Protein product: CASSRGGYEQYF.

This clone has just a few counts. The chain combines TRBV4-3 with TRBJ2-5, with D perhaps TRBD1 (5 bases). The CDR3 runs 21 residues. V dropped 1 base and J dropped 3 bases, with 30 bases sitting between them. Germline V gene data show CDR1 as LGHNA and CDR2 as YSLEER. The CDR3 loop reads CASSQGPGWGTARDRKETQYF. The CDR3 region has the DNA TGCGCCAGCAGCCAAGGGCCCGGTTGGGGTACTGCCCGTGACAGAAAAGAGACCCAGTACTTC.

This clone was recorded only once. The chain links TRBV5-5 to TRBJ2-1; 7 nucleotides line up with TRBD2. The CDR3 length is 13 residues. Germline CDR1 is SGHKS and CDR2 is YYEKEE (reference sequence). Losses at the gene ends were 2 bases for V and 8 bases for J; bases not matched to a gene: 4. CDR3 residues: CASSFRLADEQFF. DNA for the CDR3: TGTGCCAGCAGCTTTCGACTAGCCGATGAGCAGTTCTTC.

This rearrangement joins TRBV30 to TRBJ1-6; D is ambiguous. The CDR3 totals 11 residues. Deletions cut 5 bases from V and 7 bases from J, with 6 bases between. From germline, CDR1 is GTSNPN and CDR2 SVGIG (reference sequence). CDR3 nucleotides: TGTGCCTGGGAGTACAATTCACCCCTCCACTTT. Translating it yields CAWEYNSPLHF.

The J gene is TRBJ2-1, the V gene TRBV27; 10 bases line up with TRBD2. The length of the CDR3 is 15 residues. With 10 bases clipped from V and 8 bases from J, the junction kept 14 bases outside the gene matches. The germline gives CDR1 MNHEY, CDR2 SMNVEV (reference sequence). This CDR3 reads CATQISLAGPHEQFF. The CDR3 DNA reads as TGTGCCACCCAAATCTCACTAGCGGGACCCCATGAGCAGTTCTTC.

This clone was detected ten times or more. This chain connects TRBV7-2 to TRBJ2-7, with TRBD1 as a possible D gene (6 bases). Trimming took 5 bases from V and 1 from J, leaving 15 bases between them. The CDR3 has 15 amino acids. Per germline, CDR1 SGHTA and CDR2 FQGNSA. CDR3 nucleotide sequence: TGTGCCAGCAGCAAACAGACAGGCCCATCCTACGAGCAGTACTTC. Protein sequence: CASSKQTGPSYEQYF.

The rearrangement joins TRBV9 to TRBJ1-6; 8 positions agree with TRBD1. The CDR3 consists of 15 residues. Germline V gene sequence: CDR1 SGDLS, CDR2 YYNGEE. The V segment lost 1 base and the J segment 9 bases; nucleotides outside the gene matches: 6. In DNA, the CDR3 is TGTGCCAGCAGCGTACTAGACAGGGGAACTTCACCCCTCCACTTT. It specifies CASSVLDRGTSPLHF.

The CDR3 reads CASSYSLGRYEQYF. The CDR3 nucleotides read TGTGCCAGCAGTTACTCTCTAGGCCGGTACGAGCAGTACTTC. The genes are TRBV6-6 and TRBJ2-7, with D unclear. Trimming removed 0 bases at V and 4 bases at J, with 10 bases between. The CDR3 consists of 14 residues. The germline CDR1 and CDR2 sequences are MNHNY and SVGAGI (reference sequence).

The chain has TRBV5-1 and TRBJ1-4; 8 bases align to TRBD1. Germline V gene sequence: CDR1 SGHRS, CDR2 YFSETQ. J lost 5 bases, V lost 2 bases, and 2 bases had no gene match. CDR3 length: 14 amino acids. The CDR3 protein is CASSFGTGNEKLFF. The CDR3 coding sequence is TGCGCCAGCAGCTTTGGGACAGGCAATGAAAAACTGTTTTTT.

In its sample, this clone was seen once. The rearrangement joins TRBV5-1 to TRBJ2-3; D may be TRBD1 (6 bases). CDR1 and CDR2 (germline): SGHRS, YFSETQ. Trimming stripped 4 bases from V and 1 base from J, with 10 bases between. This CDR3 spans 14 amino acids. The CDR3 nucleotides read TGCGCCAGCAGCCCTCGGACAGGCACAGATACGCAGTATTTT. This sequence encodes CASSPRTGTDTQYF.

The V and J genes are TRBV7-9 and TRBJ2-1; TRBD2 matches 8 bases. Trimming removed 6 bases from V and 9 bases from J; junction bases left unmatched: 13. The CDR3 totals 15 residues. CDR1 SEHNR and CDR2 FQNEAQ come from the germline V gene (reference sequence). The CDR3 region has the DNA TGTGCCAGCAGTCCGGGGGGGGCGCGATCCGGTGAGCAGTTCTTC. It is translated as CASSPGGARSGEQFF.

The V call is TRBV15, the J call TRBJ1-2; D possibly corresponds to TRBD1 (5 bases). This CDR3 contains 16 residues. V dropped 5 bases and J dropped 5 bases, with 21 bases sitting between them. CDR1 LNHNV and CDR2 YYDKDF come from the germline V gene (reference sequence). The CDR3 DNA sequence: TGTGCCACCAGCTTTTATCCCCCCGACAGCCTATATGGCTACACCTTC. It specifies CATSFYPPDSLYGYTF. Full variable domain (missing parts from reference TRBV15 and TRBJ1-2): DAMVIQNPRYQVTQFGKPVTLSCSQTLNHNVMYWYQQKSSQAPKLLFHYYDKDFNNEADTPDNFQSRRPNTSFCFLDIRSPGLGDTAMYLCATSFYPPDSLYGYTFGSGTRLTVV.